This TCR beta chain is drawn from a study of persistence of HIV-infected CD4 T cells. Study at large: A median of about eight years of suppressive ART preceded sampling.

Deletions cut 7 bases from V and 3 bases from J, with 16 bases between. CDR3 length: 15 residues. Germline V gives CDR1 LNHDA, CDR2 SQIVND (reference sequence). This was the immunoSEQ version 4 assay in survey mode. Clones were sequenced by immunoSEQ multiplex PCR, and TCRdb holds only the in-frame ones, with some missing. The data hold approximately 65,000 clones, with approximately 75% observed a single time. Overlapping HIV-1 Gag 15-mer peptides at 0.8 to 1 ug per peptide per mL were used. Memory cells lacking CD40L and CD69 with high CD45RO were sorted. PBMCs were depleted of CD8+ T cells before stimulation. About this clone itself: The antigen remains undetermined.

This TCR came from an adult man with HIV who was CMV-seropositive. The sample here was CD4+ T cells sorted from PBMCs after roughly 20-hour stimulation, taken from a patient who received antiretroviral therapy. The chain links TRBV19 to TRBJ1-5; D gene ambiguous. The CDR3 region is CASKVPTANNQPQHF. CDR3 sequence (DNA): TGTGCCAGTAAGGTCCCAACAGCCAACAATCAGCCCCAGCATTTT.